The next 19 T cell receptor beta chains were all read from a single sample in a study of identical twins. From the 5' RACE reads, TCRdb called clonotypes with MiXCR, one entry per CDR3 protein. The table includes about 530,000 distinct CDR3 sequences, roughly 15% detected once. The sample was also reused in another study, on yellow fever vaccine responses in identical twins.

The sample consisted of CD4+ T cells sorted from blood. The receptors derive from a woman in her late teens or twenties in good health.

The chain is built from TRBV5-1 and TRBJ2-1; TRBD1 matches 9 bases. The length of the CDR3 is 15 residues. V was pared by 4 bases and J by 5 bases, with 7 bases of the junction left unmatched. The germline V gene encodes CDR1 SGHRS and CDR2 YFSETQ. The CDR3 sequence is CASSQRQGGNNEQFF. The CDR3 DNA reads TGCGCCAGCAGCCAAAGACAGGGGGGGAACAATGAGCAGTTCTTC.

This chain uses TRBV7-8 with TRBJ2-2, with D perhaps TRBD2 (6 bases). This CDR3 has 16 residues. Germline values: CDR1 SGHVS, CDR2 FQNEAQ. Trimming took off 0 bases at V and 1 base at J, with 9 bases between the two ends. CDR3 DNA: TGTGCCAGCAGCTTAGCGGAGGGTTGGAACACCGGGGAGCTGTTTTTT. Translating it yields CASSLAEGWNTGELFF.

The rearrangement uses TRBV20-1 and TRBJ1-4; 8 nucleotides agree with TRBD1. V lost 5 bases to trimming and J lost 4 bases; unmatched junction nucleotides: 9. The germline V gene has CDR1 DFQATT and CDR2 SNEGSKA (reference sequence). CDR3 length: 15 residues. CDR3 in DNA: TGCAGTGCTGCGAGGGGACAGGTACTTAATGAAAAACTGTTTTTT. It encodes CSAARGQVLNEKLFF.

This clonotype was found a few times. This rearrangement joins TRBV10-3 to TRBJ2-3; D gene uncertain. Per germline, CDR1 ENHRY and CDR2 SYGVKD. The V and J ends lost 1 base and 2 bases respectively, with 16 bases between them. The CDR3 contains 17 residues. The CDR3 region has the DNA TGTGCCATCAGTGAGTACCCCGAGAAGACGGACACAGATACGCAGTATTTT. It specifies CAISEYPEKTDTDTQYF.

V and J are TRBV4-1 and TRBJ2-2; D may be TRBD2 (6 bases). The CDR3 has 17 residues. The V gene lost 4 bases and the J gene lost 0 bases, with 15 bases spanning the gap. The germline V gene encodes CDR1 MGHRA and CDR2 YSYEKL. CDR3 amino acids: CASSLPGGRTNTGELFF. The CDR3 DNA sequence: TGCGCCAGCAGCCTCCCCGGGGGTAGAACGAACACCGGGGAGCTGTTTTTT.

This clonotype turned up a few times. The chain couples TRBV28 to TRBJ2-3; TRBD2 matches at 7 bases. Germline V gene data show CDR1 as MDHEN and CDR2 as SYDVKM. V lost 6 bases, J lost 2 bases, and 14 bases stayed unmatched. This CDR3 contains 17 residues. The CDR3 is CASRPPPAGEPTDTQYF. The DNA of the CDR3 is TGTGCCAGCAGACCACCCCCCGCGGGGGAGCCCACAGATACGCAGTATTTT.

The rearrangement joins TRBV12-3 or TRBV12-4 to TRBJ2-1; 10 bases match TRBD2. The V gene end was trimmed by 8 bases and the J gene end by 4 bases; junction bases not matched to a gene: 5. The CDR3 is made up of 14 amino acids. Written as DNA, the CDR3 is TGTGCCAGCCGGGGACTAGCGACGTACAATGAGCAGTTCTTC. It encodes CASRGLATYNEQFF.

CDR3 protein: CSARAPSGQETQYF. In DNA form, the CDR3 reads TGCAGTGCTAGAGCGCCTAGCGGCCAAGAGACCCAGTACTTC. The chain joins TRBV20-1 to TRBJ2-5; 7 bases align to TRBD2. CDR1 and CDR2 from the germline V gene are DFQATT and SNEGSKA (reference sequence). Germline trimming cut 1 base from V and 1 base from J; bases unmatched to any gene: 3. The CDR3 contains 14 residues.

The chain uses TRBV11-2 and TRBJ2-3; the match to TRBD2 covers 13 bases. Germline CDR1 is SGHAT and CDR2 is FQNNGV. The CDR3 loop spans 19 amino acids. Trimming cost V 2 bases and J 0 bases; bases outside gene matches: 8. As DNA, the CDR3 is TGTGCCAGCAGCTTACTGGGACTAGCGGGATTCCCTAGCACAGATACGCAGTATTTT. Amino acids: CASSLLGLAGFPSTDTQYF.

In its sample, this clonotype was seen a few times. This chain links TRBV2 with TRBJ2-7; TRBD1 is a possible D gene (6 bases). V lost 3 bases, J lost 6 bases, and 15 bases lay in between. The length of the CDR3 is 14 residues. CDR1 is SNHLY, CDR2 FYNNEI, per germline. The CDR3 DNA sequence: TGTGCCAGCAGTGATCGGGACATTCGGCGCGAGCAGTACTTC. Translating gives CASSDRDIRREQYF. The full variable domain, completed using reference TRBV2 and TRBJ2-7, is EPEVTQTPSHQVTQMGQEVILRCVPISNHLYFYWYRQILGQKVEFLVSFYNNEISEKSEIFDDQFSVERPDGSNFTLKIRSTKLEDSAMYFCASSDRDIRREQYFGPGTRLTVT.

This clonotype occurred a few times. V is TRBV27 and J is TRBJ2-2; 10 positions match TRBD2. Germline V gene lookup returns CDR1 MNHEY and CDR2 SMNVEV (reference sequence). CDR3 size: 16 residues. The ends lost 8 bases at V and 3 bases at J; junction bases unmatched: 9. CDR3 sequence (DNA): TGTGCCAGCTTGGCTAGCGGGAGAACCGACACCGGGGAGCTGTTTTTT. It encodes CASLASGRTDTGELFF.

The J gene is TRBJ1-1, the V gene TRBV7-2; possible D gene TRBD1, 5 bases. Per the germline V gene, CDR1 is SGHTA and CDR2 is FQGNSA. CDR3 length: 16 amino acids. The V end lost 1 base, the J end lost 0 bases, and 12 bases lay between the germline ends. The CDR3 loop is CASSLGGRVMNTEAFF. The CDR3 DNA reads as TGTGCCAGCAGCTTAGGGGGCCGGGTCATGAACACTGAAGCTTTCTTT.

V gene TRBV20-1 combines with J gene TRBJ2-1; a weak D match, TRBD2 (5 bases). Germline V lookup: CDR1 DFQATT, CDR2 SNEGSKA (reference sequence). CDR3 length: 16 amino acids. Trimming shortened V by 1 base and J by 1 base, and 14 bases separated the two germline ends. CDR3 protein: CSARGTDSVSYNEQFF. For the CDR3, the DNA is TGCAGTGCTAGAGGAACGGACTCCGTATCCTACAATGAGCAGTTCTTC.

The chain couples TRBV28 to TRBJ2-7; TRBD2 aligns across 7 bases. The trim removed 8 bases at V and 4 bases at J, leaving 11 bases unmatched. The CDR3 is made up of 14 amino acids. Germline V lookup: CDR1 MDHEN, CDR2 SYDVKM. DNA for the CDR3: TGTGCCAGCCAATCCGGCGGGAGCATATACGAGCAGTACTTC. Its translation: CASQSGGSIYEQYF.

The CDR3 region is CASASRGADTQYF. The CDR3 bases are TGTGCCAGCGCCAGCCGGGGGGCAGATACGCAGTATTTT. The chain recombines TRBV2 with TRBJ2-3; TRBD2 agrees at 7 bases. V lost 8 bases to trimming and J lost 4 bases; unmatched junction nucleotides: 6. Germline assignment: CDR1 SNHLY and CDR2 FYNNEI. The CDR3 is made up of 13 amino acids.

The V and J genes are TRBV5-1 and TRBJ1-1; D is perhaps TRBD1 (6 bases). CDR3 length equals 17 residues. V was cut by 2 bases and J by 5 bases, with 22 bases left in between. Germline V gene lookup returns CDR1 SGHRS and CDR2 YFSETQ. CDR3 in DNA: TGCGCCAGCAGCTTCCTTTCAGTCGTGGGGGCAGGGACTGAAGCTTTCTTT. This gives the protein CASSFLSVVGAGTEAFF.

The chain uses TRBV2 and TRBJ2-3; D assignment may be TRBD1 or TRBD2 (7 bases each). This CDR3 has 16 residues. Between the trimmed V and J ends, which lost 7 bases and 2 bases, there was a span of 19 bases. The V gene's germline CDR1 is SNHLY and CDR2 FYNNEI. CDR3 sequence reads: CASTRQGGGLTDTQYF. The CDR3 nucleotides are TGTGCCAGCACCCGTCAGGGGGGAGGGCTCACAGATACGCAGTATTTT.

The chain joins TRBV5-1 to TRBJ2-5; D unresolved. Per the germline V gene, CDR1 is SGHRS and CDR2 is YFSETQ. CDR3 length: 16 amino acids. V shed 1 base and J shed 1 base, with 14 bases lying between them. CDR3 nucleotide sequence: TGCGCCAGCAGCTTGACCGCGACGGCAACCCAAGAGACCCAGTACTTC. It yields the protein CASSLTATATQETQYF.

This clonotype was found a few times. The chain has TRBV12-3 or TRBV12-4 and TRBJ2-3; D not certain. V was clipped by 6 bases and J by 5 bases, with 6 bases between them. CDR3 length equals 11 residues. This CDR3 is CASRSLDTQYF. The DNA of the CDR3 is TGTGCCAGCAGGAGCTTAGATACGCAGTATTTT.